The rows below give T cell receptor beta chains drawn from one sample of a study of beta chain features in type 1 diabetes. Clones were sequenced by immunoSEQ multiplex PCR, and TCRdb holds only the in-frame ones, with some missing. This sample yields hundreds of thousands of clones, of which over 7% are seen a single time; 1% belongs to the top ten. Sequences were obtained from central memory CD4+ T cells from blood. These receptors were collected from a man aged 25-45 years with type 1 diabetes. Both conserved end residues are trimmed from each CDR3. A D gene is named only where the DNA matches it firmly.

J gene: TRBJ2-1
D gene: -
V gene: TRBV14
CDR3 protein: ASSQAQQDNEQF

J gene: TRBJ1-3
D gene: TRBD1
V gene: TRBV7-2
CDR3 protein: ASSSPTGRSNTIY

J gene: TRBJ2-1
D gene: -
V gene: TRBV7-2
CDR3 protein: ASSPTWASYNEQF

J gene: TRBJ2-1
D gene: -
V gene: TRBV14
CDR3 protein: ASSQDGRLAPF

J gene: TRBJ1-5
D gene: -
V gene: TRBV18
CDR3 protein: ASSETQGNQPQH

J gene: TRBJ2-3
D gene: -
V gene: TRBV27
CDR3 protein: ATSWGVSTDTQY

J gene: TRBJ2-7
D gene: TRBD1
V gene: TRBV30
CDR3 protein: AWDRGRSYEQY

J gene: TRBJ2-3
D gene: TRBD2
V gene: TRBV9
CDR3 protein: ASSVLAGGADTQY

J gene: TRBJ1-1
D gene: -
V gene: TRBV29-1
CDR3 protein: SVAGATEAF

J gene: TRBJ2-4
D gene: TRBD1
V gene: TRBV5-6
CDR3 protein: ASSLTGVGDIQY

J gene: TRBJ1-4
D gene: -
V gene: TRBV19
CDR3 protein: ASSGTYRLDEKLF

J gene: TRBJ1-2
D gene: -
V gene: TRBV5-1
CDR3 protein: ASSFSFVGDYGYT

J gene: TRBJ1-6
D gene: -
V gene: TRBV2
CDR3 protein: ASSSRDSPLH

J gene: TRBJ1-2
D gene: -
V gene: TRBV4-3
CDR3 protein: ASSQFRGADYGYT

J gene: TRBJ2-5
D gene: -
V gene: TRBV2
CDR3 protein: ASTVRETQY

J gene: TRBJ2-3
D gene: TRBD2
V gene: TRBV9
CDR3 protein: ASSVGLAGGTDTQY

J gene: TRBJ2-1
D gene: -
V gene: TRBV7-2
CDR3 protein: ASSLAGSREQF

J gene: TRBJ2-2
D gene: -
V gene: TRBV7-2
CDR3 protein: ASSQDTTNTGELF

J gene: TRBJ1-2
D gene: -
V gene: TRBV7-2
CDR3 protein: ASSPRLGAYGYT

J gene: TRBJ2-1
D gene: -
V gene: TRBV6-5
CDR3 protein: AAYQGRNEQF

J gene: TRBJ2-1
D gene: TRBD2
V gene: TRBV29-1
CDR3 protein: SVSQGTSSYNEQF